This T cell receptor beta chain was retrieved from a study of T cell repertoires in ileal Crohn's disease (dated by TCRdb to the late 2010s). Concerning the study at large: At the time of surgery, around 35% of patients were active smokers, and the median duration of disease was 7.9 years. All patients had surgery for a complication: stricturing disease in around 60% and penetrating disease in about 40%. About half of the patients received postoperative therapy: about eleven received thiopurines and 15 to 20 received anti-TNF agents. M0 samples consisted of biopsies taken from the inflamed part of the ileum in the surgical resection specimen. About 500 nanograms of biopsy DNA per sample were submitted for commercial TCRB immunosequencing. TCR repertoire analysis was done in fewer than 75 Crohn's disease patients from a prospective multicentre cohort. The study was conducted in parallel with a multicentre cohort built to find predictors of early endoscopic recurrence after ileocolonic resection. A Rutgeerts score above i0 was used to define endoscopic postoperative recurrence. A total of some 170 mucosal samples from roughly 60 patients were sequenced, collected from several sites on the surgical specimen as well as at postoperative endoscopy.

The sample's time point label, in plain terms: inflamed ileum from the surgical specimen. To be eligible, patients had to be adults with ileal or ileocolonic Crohn's disease and an indication for ileocolonic resection. Whole ileal mucosal biopsies were kept frozen at -80 degrees C prior to DNA extraction. Genomic DNA was isolated from frozen whole biopsies using a TRizol-based method, and the DNA was quantified with a NanoDrop 2000 spectrophotometer. The research as a whole found: Endoscopic recurrence was found to be associated with higher high-frequency clone percentages at surgery, and recurrence was observed in all patients with clonality above 26.8% (18/57). Only a subgroup of patients, of unstated size, had mucosal CD4 and CD8 T cells sorted and sequenced. A significantly higher proportion of clonal expansions was observed in active smokers at surgery than in non-smokers (approximately 26% vs 20%, p=0.02). More high-frequency clones were carried by sorted CD8 T cells than by CD4 T cells, suggesting that mucosal expansions were mainly CD8.

Preparation of the library involved the immunoSEQ multiplex PCR assay. Adaptive Biotechnology amplified the CDR3 regions from genomic DNA with a two-step multiplex PCR designed to control amplification bias. The first PCR used primers for every V and J gene segment; the second PCR added barcodes and Illumina adapters. CDR3 libraries were sequenced using an Illumina instrument. For the original study's pipeline: The analysis drew on both the pipelines supplied by the vendor and custom analysis of the raw data in R/Bioconductor running R version 3.3.0. Clonality, ranging from 0 to 1, was calculated as the inverse of the normalised Shannon entropy of all productive clones. The repertoire share taken up by the top 100 clones defined high-frequency clones, and only clones that passed a 95% confidence test were kept. Overlap between samples was measured with the Morisita-Horn index, while repertoire diversity was measured with the Simpson index. This is the immuneACCESS table as TCRdb keeps it, with only in-frame sequences that have V and J called. A part of the clones is gone; compared with another copy, unresolved V genes explain less than half, and the rest is unexplained. V and J calls and clone size follow that table, whereas D and trimming were derived from the DNA. The sample profile shows about 8,000 clones; approximately 85% of them were found once. The ten largest clones take up approximately 11% of the sample.

To note about this clone: This clone's antigen is unknown. Qualities for individual bases were not recorded, and no much larger clone is one base off.

The sequenced sample consisted of ileal tissue. The clonotype was recovered from an adult with Crohn's disease.

The nucleotide sequence reads as follows: TGTGCCAGCAGTGTAGGACCCAGGGGGTCCTACGAGCAGTACTTC. Translated, this is CASSVGPRGSYEQYF. The sequence links TRBV2 to TRBJ2-7; the junction holds 7 bases that match TRBD1. The CDR1 and CDR2 encoded by the germline V gene are SNHLY and FYNNEI. Counted from cysteine to phenylalanine, this CDR3 has 15 amino acids. Left in the record is the CDR3 DNA by itself, 45 bases read in frame from the first base. V is trimmed back by 4 bases and J by 1 base, and the junction contains 7 bases that no gene match accounts for. Beyond the CDR3, the reference TRBV2 and TRBJ2-7 genes provide the residues; the full variable domain reads: EPEVTQTPSHQVTQMGQEVILRCVPISNHLYFYWYRQILGQKVEFLVSFYNNEISEKSEIFDDQFSVERPDGSNFTLKIRSTKLEDSAMYFCASSVGPRGSYEQYFGPGTRLTVT.